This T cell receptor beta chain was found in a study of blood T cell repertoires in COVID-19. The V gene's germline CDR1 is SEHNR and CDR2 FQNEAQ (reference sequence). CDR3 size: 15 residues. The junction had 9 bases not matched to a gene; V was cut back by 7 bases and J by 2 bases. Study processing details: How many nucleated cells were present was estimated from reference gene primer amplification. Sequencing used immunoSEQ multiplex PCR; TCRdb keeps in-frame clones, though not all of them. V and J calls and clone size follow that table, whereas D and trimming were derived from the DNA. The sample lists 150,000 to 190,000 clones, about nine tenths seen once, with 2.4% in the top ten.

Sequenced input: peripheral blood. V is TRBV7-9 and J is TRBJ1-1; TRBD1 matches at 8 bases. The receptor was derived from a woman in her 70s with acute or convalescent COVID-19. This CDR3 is CASNGQGGVNTEAFF. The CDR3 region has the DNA TGTGCCAGCAACGGACAGGGAGGGGTTAACACTGAAGCTTTCTTT. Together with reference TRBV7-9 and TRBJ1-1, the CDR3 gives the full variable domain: DTGVSQNPRHKITKRGQNVTFRCDPISEHNRLYWYRQTLGQGPEFLTYFQNEAQLEKSRLLSDRFSAERPKGSFSTLEIQRTEQGDSAMYLCASNGQGGVNTEAFFGQGTRLTVV.